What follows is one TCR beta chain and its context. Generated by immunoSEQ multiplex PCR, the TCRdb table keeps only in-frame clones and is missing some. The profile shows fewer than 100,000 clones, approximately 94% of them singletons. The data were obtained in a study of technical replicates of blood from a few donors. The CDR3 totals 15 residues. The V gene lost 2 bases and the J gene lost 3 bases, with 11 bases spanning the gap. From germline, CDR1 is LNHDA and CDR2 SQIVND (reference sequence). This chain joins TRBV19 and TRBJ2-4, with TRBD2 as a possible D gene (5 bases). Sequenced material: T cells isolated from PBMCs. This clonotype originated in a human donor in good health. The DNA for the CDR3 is TGTGCCAGTAGTATACTAGCTCGGGACAAAAACATTCAGTACTTC. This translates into CASSILARDKNIQYF.